The clone carrying this TCR beta chain was counted ten times or more. Its antigen is as yet unknown. This entry belongs to a study of T cells in Graves' hyperthyroidism and ophthalmopathy. General study findings and limits: The model made its ophthalmopathy prediction, and onset followed a median 6.5 months later.

Stability of Graves' hyperthyroidism was defined as absent ophthalmopathy progression within 18 months. Diagnoses used clinical symptoms, serum thyroxine and TRAb, thyroid ultrasound and orbital computed tomography. Using 10 ml of fresh peripheral blood, PBMCs were prepared. RNA transcripts provided the source from which TCR beta CDR3 regions were amplified. HTBI primers were used for first-round RT-PCR of the TCR CDR3. MiXCR, applied by TCRdb to the multiplex PCR reads, yields one record per CDR3 protein. The repertoire has roughly 570,000 distinct CDR3 sequences, more than 15% of them found once; the top ten carry about 7%. V was pared by 5 bases and J by 11 bases, with 19 bases between. This CDR3 has 13 residues. CDR1 and CDR2 (germline): GTSNPN, SVGIG (reference sequence).

The chain is built from TRBV30 and TRBJ2-1, with D possibly called TRBD1 or TRBD2 (6 bases each). This sequence originates from a woman in her twenties or thirties with Graves' hyperthyroidism. The sample was blood. CDR3 sequence reads: CAWGPARGGQQFF. The CDR3, as DNA: TGTGCCTGGGGTCCGGCAAGAGGGGGGCAGCAGTTCTTC. Combining the CDR3 with reference TRBV30 and TRBJ2-1 gives the whole variable domain SQTIHQWPATLVQPVGSPLSLECTVEGTSNPNLYWYRQAAGRGLQLLFYSVGIGQISSEVPQNLSASRPQDRQFILSSKKLLLSDSGFYLCAWGPARGGQQFFGPGTRLTVL.